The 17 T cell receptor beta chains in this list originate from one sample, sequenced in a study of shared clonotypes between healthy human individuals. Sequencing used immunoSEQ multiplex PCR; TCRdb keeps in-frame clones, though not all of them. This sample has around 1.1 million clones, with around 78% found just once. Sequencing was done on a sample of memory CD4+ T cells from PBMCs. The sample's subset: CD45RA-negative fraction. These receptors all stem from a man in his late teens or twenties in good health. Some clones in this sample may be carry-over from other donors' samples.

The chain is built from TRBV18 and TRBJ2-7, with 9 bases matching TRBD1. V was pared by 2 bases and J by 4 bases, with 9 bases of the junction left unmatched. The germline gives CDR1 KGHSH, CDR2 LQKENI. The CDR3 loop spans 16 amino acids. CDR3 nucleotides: TGTGCCAGCTCACCAATGCCGGGACAGGGTTCGTACGAGCAGTACTTC. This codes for CASSPMPGQGSYEQYF.

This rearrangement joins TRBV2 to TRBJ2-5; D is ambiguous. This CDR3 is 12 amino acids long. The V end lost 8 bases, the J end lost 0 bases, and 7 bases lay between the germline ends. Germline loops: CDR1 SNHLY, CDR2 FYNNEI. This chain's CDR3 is CASQFYQETQYF. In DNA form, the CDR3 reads TGTGCCAGCCAGTTTTACCAAGAGACCCAGTACTTC.

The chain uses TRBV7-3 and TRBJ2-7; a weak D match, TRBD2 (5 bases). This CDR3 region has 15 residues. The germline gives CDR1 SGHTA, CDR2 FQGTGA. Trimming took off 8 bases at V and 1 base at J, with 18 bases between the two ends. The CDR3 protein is CASPPAKAASYEQYF. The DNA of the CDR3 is TGTGCCAGCCCACCCGCCAAAGCGGCATCCTACGAGCAGTACTTC.

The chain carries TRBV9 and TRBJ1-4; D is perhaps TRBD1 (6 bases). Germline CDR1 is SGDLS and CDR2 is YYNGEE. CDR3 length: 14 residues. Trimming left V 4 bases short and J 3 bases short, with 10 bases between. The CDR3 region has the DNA TGTGCCAGCAGCAAAGGGGGGTCTAATGAAAAACTGTTTTTT. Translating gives CASSKGGSNEKLFF.

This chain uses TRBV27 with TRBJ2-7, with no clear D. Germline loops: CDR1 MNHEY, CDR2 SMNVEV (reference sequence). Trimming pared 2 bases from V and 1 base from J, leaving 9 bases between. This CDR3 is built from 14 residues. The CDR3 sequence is CASSLRAESYEQYF. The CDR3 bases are TGTGCCAGCAGTTTAAGGGCAGAATCCTACGAGCAGTACTTC.

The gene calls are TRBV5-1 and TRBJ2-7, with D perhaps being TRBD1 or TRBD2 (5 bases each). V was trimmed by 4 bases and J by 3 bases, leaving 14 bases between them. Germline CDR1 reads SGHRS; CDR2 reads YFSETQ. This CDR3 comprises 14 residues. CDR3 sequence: CASSPRGLNYEQYF. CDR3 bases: TGCGCCAGCAGCCCGAGGGGCCTCAACTACGAGCAGTACTTC.

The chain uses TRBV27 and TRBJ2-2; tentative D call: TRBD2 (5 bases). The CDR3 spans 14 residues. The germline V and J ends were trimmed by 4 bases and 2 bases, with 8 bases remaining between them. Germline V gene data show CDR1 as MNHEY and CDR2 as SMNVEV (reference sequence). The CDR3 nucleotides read TGTGCCAGCAGTTATCGGGGAAACACCGGGGAGCTGTTTTTT. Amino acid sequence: CASSYRGNTGELFF.

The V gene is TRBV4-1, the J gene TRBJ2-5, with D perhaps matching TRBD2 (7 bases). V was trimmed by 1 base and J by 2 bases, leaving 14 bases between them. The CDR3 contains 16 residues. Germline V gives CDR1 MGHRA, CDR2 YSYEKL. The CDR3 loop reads CASSQGGGLVQETQYF. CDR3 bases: TGCGCCAGCAGCCAAGGGGGGGGGCTGGTACAAGAGACCCAGTACTTC.

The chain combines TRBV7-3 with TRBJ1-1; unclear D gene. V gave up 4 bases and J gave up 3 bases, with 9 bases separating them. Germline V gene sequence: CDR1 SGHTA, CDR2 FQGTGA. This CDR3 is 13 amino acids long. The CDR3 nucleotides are TGTGCCAGCAGCTGGAAATTGGACACTGAAGCTTTCTTT. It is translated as CASSWKLDTEAFF.

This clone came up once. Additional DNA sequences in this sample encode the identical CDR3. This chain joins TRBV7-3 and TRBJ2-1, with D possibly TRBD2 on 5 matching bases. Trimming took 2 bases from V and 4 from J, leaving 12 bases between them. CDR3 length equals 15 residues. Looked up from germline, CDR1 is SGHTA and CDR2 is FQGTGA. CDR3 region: CASSLGLAGYNEQFF. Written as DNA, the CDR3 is TGTGCCAGCAGCTTAGGCCTAGCTGGTTACAATGAGCAGTTCTTC.

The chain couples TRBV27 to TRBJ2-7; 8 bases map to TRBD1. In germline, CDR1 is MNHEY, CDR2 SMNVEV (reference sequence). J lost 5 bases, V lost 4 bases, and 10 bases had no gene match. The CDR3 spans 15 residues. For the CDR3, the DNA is TGTGCCAGCAGTTCCTTATCGGACAGGGCTCACGAGCAGTACTTC. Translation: CASSSLSDRAHEQYF.

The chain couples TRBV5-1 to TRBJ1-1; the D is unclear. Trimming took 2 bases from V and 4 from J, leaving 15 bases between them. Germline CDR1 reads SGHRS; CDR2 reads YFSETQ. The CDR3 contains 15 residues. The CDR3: CASSLLQDSSTEAFF. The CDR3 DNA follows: TGCGCCAGCAGCTTATTGCAGGATAGTAGCACTGAAGCTTTCTTT.

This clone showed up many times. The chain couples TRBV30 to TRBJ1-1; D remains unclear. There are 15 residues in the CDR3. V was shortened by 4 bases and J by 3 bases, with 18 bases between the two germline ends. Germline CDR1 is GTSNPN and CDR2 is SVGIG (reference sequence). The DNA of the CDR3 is TGTGCCTGGACCCCCAAGGGAGGTATGGACACTGAAGCTTTCTTT. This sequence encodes CAWTPKGGMDTEAFF.

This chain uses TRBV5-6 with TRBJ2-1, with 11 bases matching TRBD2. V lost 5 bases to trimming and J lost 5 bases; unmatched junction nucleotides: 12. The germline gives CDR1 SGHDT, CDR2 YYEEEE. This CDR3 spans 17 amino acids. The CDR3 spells CASRRETGTSGNNEQFF. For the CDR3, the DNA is TGTGCCAGCAGGCGTGAAACCGGGACTAGCGGCAACAATGAGCAGTTCTTC. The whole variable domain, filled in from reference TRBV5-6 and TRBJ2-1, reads DAGVTQSPTHLIKTRGQQVTLRCSPKSGHDTVSWYQQALGQGPQFIFQYYEEEERQRGNFPDRFSGHQFPNYSSELNVNALLLGDSALYLCASRRETGTSGNNEQFFGPGTRLTVL.

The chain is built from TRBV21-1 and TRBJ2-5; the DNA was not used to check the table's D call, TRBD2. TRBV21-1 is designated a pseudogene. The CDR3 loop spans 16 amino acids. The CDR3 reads CASSKNEAEYQETQYF. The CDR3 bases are TGTGCCAGCAGCAAAAACGAGGCCGAGTACCAAGAGACCCAGTACTTC.

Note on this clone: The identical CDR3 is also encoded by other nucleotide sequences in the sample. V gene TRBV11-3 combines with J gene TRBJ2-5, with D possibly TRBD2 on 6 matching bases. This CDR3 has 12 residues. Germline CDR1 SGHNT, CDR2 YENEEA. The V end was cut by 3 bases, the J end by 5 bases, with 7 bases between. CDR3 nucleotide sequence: TGTGCCAGCAGCTTGGGGAGGGAGACCCAGTACTTC. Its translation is CASSLGRETQYF.

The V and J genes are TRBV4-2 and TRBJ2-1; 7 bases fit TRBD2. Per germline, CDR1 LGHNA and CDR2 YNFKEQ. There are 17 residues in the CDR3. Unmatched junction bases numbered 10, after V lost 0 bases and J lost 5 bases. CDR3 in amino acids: CASSQDWGQRENNEQFF. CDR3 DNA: TGTGCCAGCAGCCAAGATTGGGGCCAGCGGGAAAACAATGAGCAGTTCTTC.